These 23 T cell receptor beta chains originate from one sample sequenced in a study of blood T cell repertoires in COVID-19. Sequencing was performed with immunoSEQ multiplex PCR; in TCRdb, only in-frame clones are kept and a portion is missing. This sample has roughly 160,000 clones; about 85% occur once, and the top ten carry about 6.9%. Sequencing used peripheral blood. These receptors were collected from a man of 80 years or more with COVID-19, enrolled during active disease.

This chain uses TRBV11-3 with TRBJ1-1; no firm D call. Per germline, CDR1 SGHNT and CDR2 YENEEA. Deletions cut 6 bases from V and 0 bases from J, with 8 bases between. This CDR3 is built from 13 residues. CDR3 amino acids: CASRPTLNTEAFF. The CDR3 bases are TGTGCCAGCAGGCCGACATTGAACACTGAAGCTTTCTTT.

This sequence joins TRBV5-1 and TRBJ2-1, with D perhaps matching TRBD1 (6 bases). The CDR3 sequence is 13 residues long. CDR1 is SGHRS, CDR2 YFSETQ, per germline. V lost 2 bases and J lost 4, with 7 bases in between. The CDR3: CASSFQGYNEQFF. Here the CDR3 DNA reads TGCGCCAGCAGCTTTCAGGGGTACAATGAGCAGTTCTTC.

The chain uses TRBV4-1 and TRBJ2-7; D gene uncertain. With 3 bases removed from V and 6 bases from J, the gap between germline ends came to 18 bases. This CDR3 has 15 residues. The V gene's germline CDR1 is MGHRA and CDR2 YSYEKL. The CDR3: CASSQSLMTLGEQYF. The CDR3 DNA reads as TGCGCCAGCAGCCAGTCCCTAATGACTTTGGGCGAGCAGTACTTC.

The CDR3 loop reads CAMAGGADTEAFF. DNA of the CDR3: TGTGCCATGGCAGGGGGCGCAGACACTGAAGCTTTCTTT. The chain carries TRBV10-3 and TRBJ1-1; TRBD1 agrees at 8 bases. V dropped 9 bases and J dropped 3; count of bases not matched to a gene: 6. The CDR3 loop spans 13 amino acids. In germline, CDR1 is ENHRY, CDR2 SYGVKD.

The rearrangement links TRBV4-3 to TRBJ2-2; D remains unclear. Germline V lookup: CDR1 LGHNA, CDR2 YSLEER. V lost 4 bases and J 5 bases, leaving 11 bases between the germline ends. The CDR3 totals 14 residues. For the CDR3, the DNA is TGCGCCAGCAGCCCGCAACGAGGAACCGGGGAGCTGTTTTTT. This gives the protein CASSPQRGTGELFF.

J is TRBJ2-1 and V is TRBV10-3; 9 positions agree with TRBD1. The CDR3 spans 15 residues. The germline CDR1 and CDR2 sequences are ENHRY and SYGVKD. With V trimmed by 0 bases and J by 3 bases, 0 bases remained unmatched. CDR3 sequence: CAISESTGGYNEQFF. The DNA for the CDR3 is TGTGCCATCAGTGAGTCGACAGGGGGCTACAATGAGCAGTTCTTC.

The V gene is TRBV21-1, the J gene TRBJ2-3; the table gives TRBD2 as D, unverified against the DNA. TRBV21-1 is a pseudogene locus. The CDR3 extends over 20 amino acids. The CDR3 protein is CASSKEYYGTSGGEPDTQYF. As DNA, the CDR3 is TGTGCCAGCAGCAAAGAATACTACGGGACTAGCGGGGGGGAGCCAGATACGCAGTATTTT.

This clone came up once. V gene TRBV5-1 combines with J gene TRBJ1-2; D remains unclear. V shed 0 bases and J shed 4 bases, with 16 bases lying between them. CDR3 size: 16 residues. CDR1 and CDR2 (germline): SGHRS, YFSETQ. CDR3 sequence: CASSLEGNRGSYGYTF. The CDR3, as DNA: TGCGCCAGCAGCTTGGAGGGTAACCGTGGGAGCTATGGCTACACCTTC.

The CDR3 region has the DNA TGTGCCACCTCTTTACTGGGGCCAGCGAATTCACCCCTCCACTTT. This gives the protein CATSLLGPANSPLHF. The rearrangement uses TRBV19 and TRBJ1-6, with a weak D call TRBD1 (5 bases). This CDR3 contains 15 residues. From germline, CDR1 is LNHDA and CDR2 SQIVND (reference sequence). The V gene lost 10 bases and the J gene lost 7 bases, with 20 bases spanning the gap.

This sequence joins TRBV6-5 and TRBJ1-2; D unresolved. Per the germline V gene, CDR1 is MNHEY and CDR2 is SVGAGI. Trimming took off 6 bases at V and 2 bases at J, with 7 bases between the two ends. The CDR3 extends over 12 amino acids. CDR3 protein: CASRSGNYGYTF. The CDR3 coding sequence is TGTGCCAGCAGGTCCGGGAACTATGGCTACACCTTC.

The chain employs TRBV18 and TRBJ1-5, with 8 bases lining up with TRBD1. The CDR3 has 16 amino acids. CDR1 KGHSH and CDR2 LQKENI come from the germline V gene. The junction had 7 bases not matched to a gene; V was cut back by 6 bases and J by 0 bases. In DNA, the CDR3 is TGTGCCAGCTCTATTCAGGGGGCAGGTAGCAATCAGCCCCAGCATTTT. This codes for CASSIQGAGSNQPQHF. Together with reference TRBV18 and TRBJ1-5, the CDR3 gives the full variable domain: NAGVMQNPRHLVRRRGQEARLRCSPMKGHSHVYWYRQLPEEGLKFMVYLQKENIIDESGMPKERFSAEFPKEGPSILRIQQVVRGDSAAYFCASSIQGAGSNQPQHFGDGTRLSIL.

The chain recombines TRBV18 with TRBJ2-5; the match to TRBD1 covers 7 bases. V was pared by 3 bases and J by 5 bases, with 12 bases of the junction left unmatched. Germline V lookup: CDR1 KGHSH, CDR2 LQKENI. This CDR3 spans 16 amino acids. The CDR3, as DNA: TGTGCCAGCTCACCGGGTAGGGACAGACGACCGGAGACCCAGTACTTC. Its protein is CASSPGRDRRPETQYF.

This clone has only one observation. The CDR3 reads CASSPPGTGATGYTF. The CDR3 region has the DNA TGTGCCAGCAGCCCACCCGGGACAGGGGCTACCGGCTACACCTTC. The chain joins TRBV7-9 to TRBJ1-2; 10 positions agree with TRBD1. J was trimmed by 8 bases and V by 5 bases; bases with no gene match: 11. The CDR3 loop spans 15 amino acids. Germline-derived CDR1 and CDR2 are SEHNR and FQNEAQ (reference sequence).

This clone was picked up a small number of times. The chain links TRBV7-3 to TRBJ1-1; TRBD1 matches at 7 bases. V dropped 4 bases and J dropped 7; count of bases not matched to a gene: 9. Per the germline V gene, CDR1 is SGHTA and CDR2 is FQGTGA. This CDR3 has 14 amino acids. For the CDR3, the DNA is TGTGCCAGCAGCTCCTTAGACAGGGCTGATGAAGCTTTCTTT. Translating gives CASSSLDRADEAFF.

In nucleotides, the CDR3 is TGTGCCAGCAGCTACCGGGGAATAAACACCGGGGAGCTGTTTTTT. This codes for CASSYRGINTGELFF. The genes are TRBV7-2 and TRBJ2-2; D is possibly TRBD2 (5 bases). The CDR3 runs 15 residues. V was trimmed by 4 bases and J by 2 bases, leaving 11 bases between them. The V gene's germline CDR1 is SGHTA and CDR2 FQGNSA. Based on the CDR3 plus reference TRBV7-2 and TRBJ2-2, the full variable domain is GAGVSQSPSNKVTEKGKDVELRCDPISGHTALYWYRQSLGQGLEFLIYFQGNSAPDKSGLPSDRFSAERTGGSVSTLTIQRTQQEDSAVYLCASSYRGINTGELFFGEGSRLTVL.

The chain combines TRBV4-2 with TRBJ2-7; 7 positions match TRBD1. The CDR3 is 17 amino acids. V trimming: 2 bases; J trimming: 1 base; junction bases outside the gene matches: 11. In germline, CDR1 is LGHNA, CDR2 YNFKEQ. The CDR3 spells CASSQWTTGSNSYEQYF. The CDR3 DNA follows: TGTGCCAGCAGCCAATGGACGACAGGGTCGAATTCCTACGAGCAGTACTTC.

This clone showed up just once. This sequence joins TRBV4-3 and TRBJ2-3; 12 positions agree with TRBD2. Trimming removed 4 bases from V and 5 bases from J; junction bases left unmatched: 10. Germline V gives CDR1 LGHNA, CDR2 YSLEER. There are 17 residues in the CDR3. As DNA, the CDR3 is TGCGCCAGCAGCCCGAACCTAGCGGGGGGGCCGAGAGATACGCAGTATTTT. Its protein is CASSPNLAGGPRDTQYF.

The CDR3: CASSGEGRGRYEQYF. CDR3 sequence (DNA): TGTGCCAGCAGCGGAGAAGGGCGGGGAAGATACGAGCAGTACTTC. The chain joins TRBV3-1 (or the pseudogene TRBV3-2) to TRBJ2-7; D is possibly TRBD2 (6 bases). This CDR3 contains 15 residues. Trimming left V 5 bases short and J 4 bases short, with 18 bases between. The germline gives CDR1 LGHDT, CDR2 YNNKEL (reference sequence).

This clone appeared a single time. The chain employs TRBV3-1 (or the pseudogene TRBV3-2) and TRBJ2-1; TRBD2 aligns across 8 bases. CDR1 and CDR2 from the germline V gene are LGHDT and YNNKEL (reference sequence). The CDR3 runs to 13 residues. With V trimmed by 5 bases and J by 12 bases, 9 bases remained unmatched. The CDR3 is CASSTRQAGGQFF. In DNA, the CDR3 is TGTGCCAGCAGCACCCGACAGGCGGGAGGGCAGTTCTTC.

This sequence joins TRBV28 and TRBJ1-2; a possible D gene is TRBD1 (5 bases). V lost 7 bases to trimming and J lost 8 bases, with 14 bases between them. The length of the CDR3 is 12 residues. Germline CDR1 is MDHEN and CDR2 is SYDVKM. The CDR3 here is CASTRLGGGYTF. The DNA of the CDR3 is TGTGCCAGCACCCGGTTGGGGGGAGGCTACACCTTC.

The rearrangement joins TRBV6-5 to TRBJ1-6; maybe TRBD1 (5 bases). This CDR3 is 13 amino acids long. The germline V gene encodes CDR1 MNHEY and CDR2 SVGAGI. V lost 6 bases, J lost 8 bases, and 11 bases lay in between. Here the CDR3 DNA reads TGTGCCAGCAGGGGGGGAGGCTATTCACCCCTCCACTTT. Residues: CASRGGGYSPLHF.

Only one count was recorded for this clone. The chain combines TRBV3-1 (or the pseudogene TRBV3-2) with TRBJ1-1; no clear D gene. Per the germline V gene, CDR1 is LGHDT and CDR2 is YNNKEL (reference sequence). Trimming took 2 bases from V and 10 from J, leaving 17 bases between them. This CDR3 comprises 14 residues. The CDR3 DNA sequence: TGTGCCAGCAGCCAATATAGCGGGTATGGCAGAGCTTTCTTT. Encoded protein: CASSQYSGYGRAFF.

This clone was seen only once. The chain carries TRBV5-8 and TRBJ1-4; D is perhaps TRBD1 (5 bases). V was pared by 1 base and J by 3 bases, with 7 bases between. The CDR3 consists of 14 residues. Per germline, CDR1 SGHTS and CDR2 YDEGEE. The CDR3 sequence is CASSLSRANEKLFF. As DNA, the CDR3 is TGTGCCAGCAGCTTGTCCAGGGCTAATGAAAAACTGTTTTTT.